A single sample is the source of the 26 T cell receptor beta chains below, sequenced in a study of T cell responses to AZD1222 COVID-19 vaccine. Sequencing was performed with immunoSEQ multiplex PCR; in TCRdb, only in-frame clones are kept and a portion is missing. The table includes almost 70,000 clones, approximately 80% detected once. The sample here was peripheral blood, taken 28 days after the second AZD1222 dose. The receptor source for this set is an adult who received the AZD1222 COVID-19 vaccine.

The chain carries TRBV7-9 and TRBJ1-1; no clear D gene. In germline, CDR1 is SEHNR, CDR2 FQNEAQ (reference sequence). The germline V and J ends were trimmed by 2 bases and 2 bases, with 9 bases remaining between them. The CDR3 extends over 14 amino acids. CDR3 DNA sequence: TGTGCCAGCAGCTTAATGGGCGGAAACACTGAAGCTTTCTTT. This codes for CASSLMGGNTEAFF. The full variable domain, its missing parts supplied by reference TRBV7-9 and TRBJ1-1, is DTGVSQNPRHKITKRGQNVTFRCDPISEHNRLYWYRQTLGQGPEFLTYFQNEAQLEKSRLLSDRFSAERPKGSFSTLEIQRTEQGDSAMYLCASSLMGGNTEAFFGQGTRLTVV.

V and J are TRBV5-4 and TRBJ1-2; 7 nucleotides agree with TRBD1. Germline V gene sequence: CDR1 SGHNT, CDR2 YYREEE (reference sequence). The CDR3 has 12 residues. Unmatched junction bases numbered 6, after V lost 4 bases and J lost 9 bases. CDR3: CASSPGTVRYTF. The CDR3 bases are TGTGCCAGCAGCCCCGGGACAGTTCGCTACACCTTC.

The count of this clone is one. The chain carries TRBV7-3 and TRBJ2-1; TRBD2 matches at 10 bases. CDR1 and CDR2 (germline): SGHTA, FQGTGA. The CDR3 is 16 amino acids. The V and J ends lost 0 bases and 4 bases, in that order; junction bases with no gene match: 3. DNA for the CDR3: TGTGCCAGCAGCTTAACCCGGGGACTAGCGTACAATGAGCAGTTCTTC. Protein sequence: CASSLTRGLAYNEQFF.

The genes are TRBV11-2 and TRBJ1-1; D call uncertain. Germline CDR1 and CDR2: SGHAT and FQNNGV. V was clipped by 3 bases and J by 0 bases, with 11 bases between them. The CDR3 has 15 amino acids. The CDR3 DNA is TGTGCCAGCAGCTTCAGACGCTCAGTGAACACTGAAGCTTTCTTT. It codes for CASSFRRSVNTEAFF.

This clone was seen a single time. This chain connects TRBV12-3 or TRBV12-4 to TRBJ1-1, with D unresolved. This CDR3 contains 13 residues. V lost 7 bases, J lost 3 bases, and 12 bases lay in between. CDR3 residues: CASTPSRDTEAFF. CDR3 bases: TGTGCCAGCACCCCCTCGCGGGACACTGAAGCTTTCTTT.

The CDR3 DNA reads as TGCGCCAGCAGTGAGTCCCGATGGGGGGTACCCGGGACAGCCAACTACGAGCAGTACTTC. This encodes CASSESRWGVPGTANYEQYF. V gene TRBV10-1 combines with J gene TRBJ2-7; D possibly corresponds to TRBD1 (7 bases). CDR3 length: 20 amino acids. V gave up 0 bases and J gave up 3 bases, with 27 bases separating them. From germline, CDR1 is WNHNN and CDR2 SYGVQD (reference sequence).

The chain recombines TRBV30 with TRBJ2-7; D remains unclear. Trimming pared 3 bases from V and 6 bases from J, leaving 9 bases between. The CDR3 is made up of 11 amino acids. Per the germline V gene, CDR1 is GTSNPN and CDR2 is SVGIG (reference sequence). For the CDR3, the DNA is TGTGCCTGGAGCGTAGGTTCCGAGCAGTACTTC. This encodes CAWSVGSEQYF.

The chain recombines TRBV2 with TRBJ2-7, with a possible D match to TRBD1 (6 bases). Trimming took 7 bases from V and 2 from J, leaving 9 bases between them. The CDR3 loop spans 12 amino acids. In germline, CDR1 is SNHLY, CDR2 FYNNEI. DNA for the CDR3: TGTGCCAGCAAGGACAGAACCTACGAGCAGTACTTC. Protein product: CASKDRTYEQYF.

The V and J genes are TRBV7-9 and TRBJ2-7; 11 positions match TRBD2. J lost 4 bases, V lost 5 bases, and 1 base had no gene match. The CDR3 has 13 amino acids. The germline V gene has CDR1 SEHNR and CDR2 FQNEAQ (reference sequence). The CDR3 region has the DNA TGTGCCAGCAGCGGACTAGCGGGTTACGAGCAGTACTTC. Translated, it gives CASSGLAGYEQYF.

This clone was found a few times. The rearrangement links TRBV2 to TRBJ1-1, with D perhaps matching TRBD1 (5 bases). Trimming shortened V by 6 bases and J by 4 bases, and 15 bases separated the two germline ends. Per the germline V gene, CDR1 is SNHLY and CDR2 is FYNNEI. The CDR3 is 14 residues long. Here the CDR3 DNA reads TGTGCCAGCAGAAGAGGGACGGGGTCCACTGAAGCTTTCTTT. Protein sequence: CASRRGTGSTEAFF.

The CDR3 nucleotides are TGTGCCAGCAGCTTGGCGGGCGCCGCGAACACCGGGGAGCTGTTTTTT. Its translation: CASSLAGAANTGELFF. V usage is TRBV5-4 and J usage is TRBJ2-2; unclear D gene. This CDR3 has 16 residues. CDR1 and CDR2 from the germline V gene are SGHNT and YYREEE (reference sequence). Trimming took off 0 bases at V and 0 bases at J, with 9 bases between the two ends.

This clone was observed a few times. The genes are TRBV18 and TRBJ1-3; D remains ambiguous. CDR1 KGHSH and CDR2 LQKENI come from the germline V gene. With 6 bases removed from V and 0 bases from J, the gap between germline ends came to 24 bases. This CDR3 spans 19 amino acids. CDR3 sequence reads: CASSDPFTLLLSSGNTIYF. The CDR3, as DNA: TGTGCCAGCTCGGACCCTTTTACCCTACTCCTTAGCTCTGGAAACACCATATATTTT.

The CDR3 reads CASSVKLGTGDYGYTF. CDR3 in DNA: TGCGCCAGCAGTGTTAAGTTAGGGACAGGTGACTATGGCTACACCTTC. The chain employs TRBV10-2 and TRBJ1-2, with 8 positions matching TRBD1. V was clipped by 4 bases and J by 3 bases; unmatched bases: 10. Germline V lookup: CDR1 WSHSY, CDR2 SAAADI. The CDR3 runs to 16 residues.

V gene TRBV28 combines with J gene TRBJ1-6, with 7 bases that match TRBD1. Germline-derived CDR1 and CDR2 are MDHEN and SYDVKM. The J segment lost 3 bases and the V segment lost 5 bases, leaving 4 bases of the junction unmatched. This CDR3 region has 15 residues. DNA for the CDR3: TGTGCCAGCAGTCTACAGGGGATCTATAATTCACCCCTCCACTTT. Translated, it gives CASSLQGIYNSPLHF.

V is TRBV19 and J is TRBJ1-1, with D perhaps TRBD1 (6 bases). CDR1 LNHDA and CDR2 SQIVND come from the germline V gene (reference sequence). The CDR3 is 13 amino acids. The ends were cut back, 5 bases at V and 10 bases at J, with 17 bases in the middle. The CDR3: CASSLPEGGRAFF. The CDR3 DNA follows: TGTGCCAGTAGTCTCCCGGAAGGGGGGAGAGCTTTCTTT.

J is TRBJ2-5 and V is TRBV30; 12 bases line up with TRBD2. Germline V lookup: CDR1 GTSNPN, CDR2 SVGIG (reference sequence). V trimming: 4 bases; J trimming: 10 bases; junction bases outside the gene matches: 10. This CDR3 has 14 residues. DNA of the CDR3: TGTGCCTGGACTAGCGGGGGGGCGGTTTCTATCCAGTACTTC. As protein: CAWTSGGAVSIQYF.

The chain links TRBV28 to TRBJ1-5, with D hard to call. The CDR3 sequence is 17 residues long. Germline CDR1 is MDHEN and CDR2 is SYDVKM. The V end was cut by 4 bases, the J end by 0 bases, with 16 bases between. The CDR3 sequence: CASSSPEEFYSNQPQHF. DNA for the CDR3: TGTGCCAGCAGTTCCCCTGAGGAGTTTTATAGCAATCAGCCCCAGCATTTT.

The chain uses TRBV5-5 and TRBJ2-5; 8 bases agree with TRBD1. The CDR3 runs 13 residues. The germline V gene has CDR1 SGHKS and CDR2 YYEKEE (reference sequence). Trimming cost V 3 bases and J 5 bases; bases outside gene matches: 3. In nucleotides, the CDR3 is TGTGCCAGCAGCTGGACAGGGAGGGAGACCCAGTACTTC. This gives the protein CASSWTGRETQYF.

The chain recombines TRBV6-5 with TRBJ1-2; TRBD1 aligns across 9 bases. V trimming: 6 bases; J trimming: 2 bases; junction bases outside the gene matches: 7. CDR1 and CDR2 from the germline V gene are MNHEY and SVGAGI. The CDR3 sequence is 15 residues long. The DNA for the CDR3 is TGTGCCAGCAGGGGGGCCGGGACAGGGAACTATGGCTACACCTTC. Translating gives CASRGAGTGNYGYTF.

The rearrangement links TRBV7-2 to TRBJ1-3, with 8 bases fitting TRBD1. CDR3 length: 19 residues. The ends lost 2 bases at V and 0 bases at J; junction bases unmatched: 12. Germline V gene data show CDR1 as SGHTA and CDR2 as FQGNSA. CDR3 amino acids: CASSLRSGTGQISGNTIYF. The CDR3 region has the DNA TGTGCCAGCAGCTTACGCTCGGGGACAGGACAAATCTCTGGAAACACCATATATTTT.

The rearrangement joins TRBV5-1 to TRBJ2-7; D not resolved. Deletions cut 6 bases from V and 4 bases from J, with 14 bases between. The CDR3 sequence is 13 residues long. Germline CDR1 is SGHRS and CDR2 is YFSETQ. CDR3 residues: CASNEPGAYEQYF. The CDR3 coding sequence is TGCGCCAGCAACGAACCTGGAGCGTACGAGCAGTACTTC.

In its sample, this clone was seen once. The chain couples TRBV28 to TRBJ1-3; the D gene is possibly TRBD1 (6 bases). Between the trimmed V and J ends, which lost 6 bases and 0 bases, there was a span of 9 bases. This CDR3 comprises 14 residues. Per the germline V gene, CDR1 is MDHEN and CDR2 is SYDVKM. CDR3 loop: CASRTGSSGNTIYF. As DNA, the CDR3 is TGTGCCAGCAGAACAGGGAGCTCTGGAAACACCATATATTTT. The entire variable domain, with the rest obtained from reference TRBV28 and TRBJ1-3, is as follows: DVKVTQSSRYLVKRTGEKVFLECVQDMDHENMFWYRQDPGLGLRLIYFSYDVKMKEKGDIPEGYSVSREKKERFSLILESASTNQTSMYLCASRTGSSGNTIYFGEGSWLTVV.

This clone was picked up one time. The chain uses TRBV27 and TRBJ2-7; D gene ambiguous. The length of the CDR3 is 11 residues. The germline V gene has CDR1 MNHEY and CDR2 SMNVEV (reference sequence). V lost 7 bases, J lost 4 bases, and 8 bases lay in between. CDR3: CASTNVYEQYF. CDR3 nucleotides: TGTGCCAGCACTAACGTTTACGAGCAGTACTTC.

This clone was seen only once. The V call is TRBV10-3, the J call TRBJ1-3; 8 bases match TRBD1. The CDR3 runs to 15 residues. The germline CDR1 and CDR2 sequences are ENHRY and SYGVKD. V lost 6 bases and J lost 0; bases outside the gene matches: 4. CDR3 coding DNA: TGTGCCATCAGGCGGGGACAGGTCTCTGGAAACACCATATATTTT. Translating gives CAIRRGQVSGNTIYF.

This chain joins TRBV5-1 and TRBJ1-1, with D uncertain. The CDR3 has 13 amino acids. From germline, CDR1 is SGHRS and CDR2 YFSETQ. Trimming removed 5 bases from V and 1 base from J, with 9 bases in between. For the CDR3, the DNA is TGCGCCAGCAGGGCAACAGAGAACACTGAAGCTTTCTTT. Its translation: CASRATENTEAFF.

The chain recombines TRBV7-2 with TRBJ2-1, with 8 bases fitting TRBD2. Germline V lookup: CDR1 SGHTA, CDR2 FQGNSA. V was pared by 3 bases and J by 5 bases, with 3 bases of the junction left unmatched. CDR3 length: 14 residues. The CDR3 coding sequence is TGTGCCAGCAGCTTTCTAGCGGGTAACAATGAGCAGTTCTTC. Translated, it gives CASSFLAGNNEQFF.